This T cell receptor (beta chain) was observed in a study of cytomegalovirus exposure and HLA in healthy donors. PCR primers comprised 60 Vbeta and 13 Jbeta primers. This table comes from immunoSEQ multiplex PCR, and its TCRdb copy is limited to in-frame clones, with some not included. This sample yields roughly 190,000 clones, of which roughly four fifths are seen a single time; 1.5% to 2% belongs to the top ten. This CDR3 is 18 amino acids long. V was clipped by 9 bases and J by 4 bases; unmatched bases: 15. Germline V CDR1 and CDR2: SNHLY, FYNNEI. This TCR came from a man in his late teens or twenties in good health and CMV-seronegative. The sample was PBMCs. This chain connects TRBV2 to TRBJ2-3; 14 bases are shared with TRBD2. The CDR3 loop reads CARGTSGSFVNPADTQYF. The DNA for the CDR3 is TGTGCCAGAGGGACTAGCGGGAGCTTCGTGAATCCGGCAGATACGCAGTATTTT.